This T cell receptor (beta chain) was sequenced for a study of beta chain features in type 1 diabetes. Study-level background: Comparable age, gender and cell yields were observed in patients relative to healthy donors.

All of the sorted populations showed purity greater than 95%. The CDR3 runs to 14 residues. Trimming cost V 4 bases and J 5 bases, with 14 bases left between them. Germline values: CDR1 SEHNR, CDR2 FQNEAQ (reference sequence). Points from the study as a whole: In type 1 diabetes patients, VDJ junctions had fewer insertions; deletions at these junctions were more frequent.

Sequenced material consisted of expressed TCRB transcripts (all of the isolated RNA was reverse transcribed). The data were produced by immunoSEQ multiplex PCR, yet TCRdb's version contains in-frame clones alone and is incomplete. The table has around 250,000 clones, 25% to 30% seen once; the top ten hold roughly 4%. Worth noting for this clone: What it recognizes is unknown.

Specimen: central memory CD4+ T cells from blood. The source of this sequence is a man aged 25 to 40 in good health. The V gene is TRBV7-9, the J gene TRBJ2-5, with TRBD1 as a possible D gene (7 bases). This chain's CDR3 is CASSSAGGGETQYF. The CDR3 DNA reads as TGTGCCAGCAGCTCGGCAGGGGGAGGCGAGACCCAGTACTTC.